The 9 T cell receptor beta chains listed next were all sequenced from one sample in a study of blood T cell repertoires in COVID-19. Only in-frame clones appear in the TCRdb table, and some are missing; sequencing was by immunoSEQ multiplex PCR. The sample lists around 400,000 clones, over 75% occurring once. The specimen was peripheral blood. The receptors here all came from an older woman with COVID-19, enrolled during active disease.

This chain connects TRBV4-1 to TRBJ2-1, with D possibly being TRBD2 (7 bases). This CDR3 region has 15 residues. V dropped 0 bases and J dropped 8 bases, with 14 bases sitting between them. CDR1 MGHRA and CDR2 YSYEKL come from the germline V gene. Written as DNA, the CDR3 is TGCGCCAGCAGCCAAGATGCGGGGGCGATGGATGAGCAGTTCTTC. Translated, it gives CASSQDAGAMDEQFF.

The J gene is TRBJ1-2, the V gene TRBV5-6; TRBD1 aligns across 9 bases. Germline-derived CDR1 and CDR2 are SGHDT and YYEEEE. Trimming cost V 4 bases and J 4 bases; bases outside gene matches: 11. The CDR3 contains 16 residues. The CDR3 loop reads CASSPRGQGGSYGYTF. CDR3 bases: TGTGCCAGCAGCCCCCGGGGACAGGGCGGCAGCTATGGCTACACCTTC.

The V call is TRBV18, the J call TRBJ1-2, with D hard to call. V shed 6 bases and J shed 3 bases, with 14 bases lying between them. The CDR3 consists of 14 residues. Germline lookup yields CDR1 KGHSH and CDR2 LQKENI. The CDR3 sequence is CASSPSSIDYGYTF. CDR3 sequence (DNA): TGTGCCAGCTCCCCCAGTTCGATCGACTATGGCTACACCTTC.

CDR3 sequence reads: CASSPGDRDGNTIYF. The CDR3, as DNA: TGCGCCAGCAGCCCCGGGGACAGGGATGGAAACACCATATATTTT. The rearrangement joins TRBV5-1 to TRBJ1-3; TRBD1 agrees at 9 bases. The V segment lost 4 bases and the J segment 3 bases; nucleotides outside the gene matches: 5. Germline CDR1 is SGHRS and CDR2 is YFSETQ. The CDR3 consists of 15 residues.

The J gene is TRBJ1-6, the V gene TRBV15; no reliable D call. V was pared by 0 bases and J by 8 bases, with 14 bases between. The germline CDR1 and CDR2 sequences are LNHNV and YYDKDF (reference sequence). The CDR3 is 16 amino acids. The CDR3 bases are TGTGCCACCAGCAGAGACGGGCGAGGGAGTGATTCACCCCTCCACTTT. This encodes CATSRDGRGSDSPLHF.

The chain uses TRBV5-1 and TRBJ1-1, with 7 bases identical to TRBD1. CDR1 and CDR2 from the germline V gene are SGHRS and YFSETQ. This CDR3 contains 15 residues. V shed 3 bases, J shed 1 base, and the junction held 6 bases outside the gene matches. The CDR3, as DNA: TGCGCCAGCAGCTCGGCCGGGACAGAGAACACTGAAGCTTTCTTT. The encoded protein is CASSSAGTENTEAFF. The whole variable domain, remainder taken from reference TRBV5-1 and TRBJ1-1, is KAGVTQTPRYLIKTRGQQVTLSCSPISGHRSVSWYQQTPGQGLQFLFEYFSETQRNKGNFPGRFSGRQFSNSRSEMNVSTLELGDSALYLCASSSAGTENTEAFFGQGTRLTVV.

V usage is TRBV5-1 and J usage is TRBJ2-2; 10 bases map to TRBD2. This CDR3 is 17 amino acids long. CDR1 is SGHRS, CDR2 YFSETQ, per germline. J was trimmed by 0 bases and V by 4 bases; bases with no gene match: 6. The CDR3 DNA sequence: TGCGCCAGCAGCGTCAGCAGCGGGGGGGCGAACACCGGGGAGCTGTTTTTT. This translates into CASSVSSGGANTGELFF.

The sample holds a few counts of this clone. V is TRBV18 and J is TRBJ1-1; D is undetermined. Germline V gives CDR1 KGHSH, CDR2 LQKENI. CDR3 length equals 15 residues. V was pared by 2 bases and J by 0 bases, with 10 bases between. CDR3 sequence reads: CASSPRSVLNTEAFF. The CDR3 bases are TGTGCCAGCTCACCAAGATCGGTACTGAACACTGAAGCTTTCTTT.

The CDR3 protein is CASSQKGVNTEAFF. CDR3 bases: TGTGCCAGCAGCCAAAAGGGAGTGAACACTGAAGCTTTCTTT. This rearrangement joins TRBV3-1 (or the pseudogene TRBV3-2) to TRBJ1-1, with D hard to call. The germline V gene encodes CDR1 LGHDT and CDR2 YNNKEL (reference sequence). V lost 2 bases and J 0 bases, leaving 7 bases between the germline ends. The CDR3 totals 14 residues.